A selection of T cell receptor beta chains follows, all from one sample in a study of technical replicates of blood from a handful of donors. Assay used: immunoSEQ multiplex PCR; TCRdb lists only in-frame clones, some missing. The sample comprises about 84,000 clones, roughly 97% of which are singletons, and over 0.15% rests with the top ten. Sequencing used T cells isolated from PBMCs. These receptors were taken from a human donor in good health. The CDR3 runs from the conserved cysteine through the conserved F or W. D genes are given only for firm matches. Only some rows state a clone size, as once, few, many or a class for expanded clones.

abundance,d_gene,j_gene,v_gene,CDR3nt,CDR3aa
.,.,TRBJ1-1,TRBV9,TGTGCCAGCAGCGTCTCAAGCCTTCCGGGGGAAGCTTTCTTT,CASSVSSLPGEAFF
.,TRBD1,TRBJ2-5,TRBV2,TGTGCCAGCAGTGAAGCGAAGGTAGGACAGGCACGGACCCAGTACTTC,CASSEAKVGQARTQYF
.,.,TRBJ2-7,TRBV29-1,TGCAGCGTTGAGGGGGGGCGGTCCTACGAGCAGTACTTC,CSVEGGRSYEQYF
.,TRBD1,TRBJ1-2,TRBV11-2,TGTGCCAGCAGCCCCCGAAGACAGGGGATCTATGGCTACACCTTC,CASSPRRQGIYGYTF
.,TRBD1,TRBJ1-1,TRBV4-1,TGCGCCAGCAGCCACCAGACAGGGGAAGCTTTCTTT,CASSHQTGEAFF
.,.,TRBJ1-5,TRBV10-3,TGTGCCATCAAACAGGGACTAAATAGCAATCAGCCCCAGCATTTT,CAIKQGLNSNQPQHF
.,TRBD2,TRBJ2-5,TRBV5-4,TGTGCCAGCAGCCCCCCTCTAGCGGGGAGGGCAGAGGAGACCCAGTACTTC,CASSPPLAGRAEETQYF
once,.,TRBJ2-1,TRBV27,TGTGCCAGCAGTTCCCAGGGGGCGGGGGCCAAATACAATGAGCAGTTCTTC,CASSSQGAGAKYNEQFF
.,TRBD1,TRBJ1-1,TRBV6-1,TGTGCCAGCAGTGACCGCCAGGGGGGAGGAACTGAAGCTTTCTTT,CASSDRQGGGTEAFF
.,.,TRBJ2-5,TRBV2,TGTGCCAGCAGTCCCGCAGGGCGGGGTTTGGAGACCCAGTACTTC,CASSPAGRGLETQYF
.,.,TRBJ1-3,TRBV9,TGTGCCAGCAGCGTAGGGGAGAGCTCTGGAAACACCATATATTTT,CASSVGESSGNTIYF
.,.,TRBJ1-2,TRBV6-1,TGTGCCAGCAGTGAATTAGGGACTTATGGCTACACCTTC,CASSELGTYGYTF
.,TRBD2,TRBJ2-1,TRBV9,TGTGCCAGCAGCTTGGCCCCTTTAGCGGGGGGAATCAATGAGCAGTTCTTC,CASSLAPLAGGINEQFF
.,TRBD1,TRBJ1-3,TRBV6-5,TGTGCCAGCGCTGGGACAGGCTCTGGAAACACCATATATTTT,CASAGTGSGNTIYF
.,TRBD2,TRBJ2-3,TRBV6-1,TGTGCCAGCAGTGAAATAGCGGGGATCTCCACAGATACGCAGTATTTT,CASSEIAGISTDTQYF
.,TRBD1,TRBJ2-6,TRBV11-2,TGTGCCAGCAGCTTGGGGACAGTTCGCAACGTCCTGACTTTC,CASSLGTVRNVLTF
.,TRBD1,TRBJ2-7,TRBV11-3,TGTGCCAGCAGCCAGACCCTCGGACAGGGAGGTGGTGAGCAGTACTTC,CASSQTLGQGGGEQYF
.,TRBD2,TRBJ2-1,TRBV7-9,TGTGCCAGCAGCTTCACCGGGACTAGCGGGATTGGTGAGCAGTTCTTC,CASSFTGTSGIGEQFF
.,.,TRBJ1-5,TRBV5-6,TGTGCCAGCAGCTTGGGGCAGGGGTCGGGGCAGCCCCAGCATTTT,CASSLGQGSGQPQHF
.,.,TRBJ2-1,TRBV11-2,TGTGCCAGCAGCTTGACTAGGTTCGATGAGCAGTTCTTC,CASSLTRFDEQFF
.,.,TRBJ1-1,TRBV11-1,TGTGCCAGCAGCTTCGCTGGGAGGGTTTCCCATCCTGAAGCTTTCTTT,CASSFAGRVSHPEAFF
.,.,TRBJ2-1,TRBV6-5,TGTGCCAGCAGGCGGACGGCGCTGCGGGGCAATGAGCAGTTCTTC,CASRRTALRGNEQFF
.,.,TRBJ1-5,TRBV19,TGTGCCAGTAGTGTCTTCGACACGGGCAATCAGCCCCAGCATTTT,CASSVFDTGNQPQHF
.,.,TRBJ1-4,TRBV25-1,TGTGCCAGCAGGGGGGGGGAAAAACTGTTTTTT,CASRGGEKLFF
.,TRBD1,TRBJ2-6,TRBV5-5,TGTGCCAGCAGCTTGGCCCCGGGACAGGGTAGCTCTGGGGCCAACGTCCTGACTTTC,CASSLAPGQGSSGANVLTF
.,TRBD2,TRBJ2-5,TRBV2,TGTGCCAGCAGGCCTCCCCTGACTAGCGGTCAAGAGACCCAGTACTTC,CASRPPLTSGQETQYF
.,.,TRBJ1-1,TRBV11-3,TGTGCCAGCAAACCGGCGACACCGAACACTGAAGCTTTCTTT,CASKPATPNTEAFF
.,.,TRBJ2-5,TRBV7-8,TGTGCCAGCAGCTTAGGAAACGGGGTCTTGGGGAGGACCCAGTACTTC,CASSLGNGVLGRTQYF
.,.,TRBJ2-7,TRBV27,TGTGCCAGCAACAGGGAACCCGAGCAGTACTTC,CASNREPEQYF
.,TRBD2,TRBJ2-7,TRBV4-1,TGCGCCAGCAGCCAACTCGGACTAGCGTTCAACGAGCAGTACTTC,CASSQLGLAFNEQYF
.,.,TRBJ1-3,TRBV12-5,TGTGCTAGTGGTTTGGAACACACAGGGCCGTCCTCTGGAAACACCATATATTTT,CASGLEHTGPSSGNTIYF
.,TRBD2,TRBJ2-3,TRBV2,TGTGCCAGCAAGTGGGCGGGAGTGGTGTCAGATACGCAGTATTTT,CASKWAGVVSDTQYF
.,TRBD1,TRBJ2-1,TRBV7-2,TGTGCCAGCAGCCTAGACAGGGGTTCCTTCAATGAGCAGTTCTTC,CASSLDRGSFNEQFF
.,.,TRBJ1-1,TRBV18,TGTGCCAGCTCACCCCGAGGCAGGGCCTTGAACACTGAAGCTTTCTTT,CASSPRGRALNTEAFF
.,.,TRBJ2-7,TRBV29-1,TGCAGCGTTGTGTACCGGGACTCAACGGTCTACGAGCAGTACTTC,CSVVYRDSTVYEQYF
.,TRBD1,TRBJ2-4,TRBV4-2,TGTGCCAGCAGCCAAGAACAGGGGTTTGTCAAAAACATTCAGTACTTC,CASSQEQGFVKNIQYF
.,.,TRBJ1-2,TRBV7-8,TGTGCCAGCAGCTTAAAAGAGTCGGACAGATCCTTAATTGGTGGCTACACCTTC,CASSLKESDRSLIGGYTF